A selection of T cell receptor beta chains follows, all from one sample in a study. A single record per CDR3 protein comes from TCRdb applying MiXCR to the 5' RACE reads. Among 10,000 to 14,000 distinct CDR3 sequences listed, roughly half were seen once. Sequences were obtained from tumor-infiltrating naive CD4+ T cells sorted from the breast tumor. The receptors were gathered from a female donor with breast cancer. Both conserved end residues are part of each CDR3. The order of the fields is clone size, J gene, D gene, V gene, CDR3 DNA, CDR3 protein. D genes are given only for firm matches. The listing skips clone size in some rows; elsewhere it reads once, few, many or a size class.

abundance: .; j_gene: TRBJ2-5; d_gene: .; v_gene: TRBV20-1; CDR3nt: TGCAGTGCTAGTCGTCCGGGTAGGGAGACCCAGTACTTC; CDR3aa: CSASRPGRETQYF
abundance: .; j_gene: TRBJ2-1; d_gene: .; v_gene: TRBV20-1; CDR3nt: TGCAGTGCTAGAGATATTCGCGGGTACTCCTACAATGAGCAGTTCTTC; CDR3aa: CSARDIRGYSYNEQFF
abundance: few; j_gene: TRBJ2-7; d_gene: TRBD2; v_gene: TRBV11-2; CDR3nt: TGTGCCAGCAGCTTATCCCCCGGACTAGCGGGTTCCTACGAGCAGTACTTC; CDR3aa: CASSLSPGLAGSYEQYF
abundance: few; j_gene: TRBJ2-6; d_gene: .; v_gene: TRBV2; CDR3nt: TGTGCCAGTACAACTTTACCCCCAGCCCAGACTTTC; CDR3aa: CASTTLPPAQTF
abundance: .; j_gene: TRBJ1-6; d_gene: TRBD1; v_gene: TRBV2; CDR3nt: TGTGCCAGCTGCCCGGCCGGGACAGGCGTTAATTCACCCCTCCACTTT; CDR3aa: CASCPAGTGVNSPLHF
abundance: .; j_gene: TRBJ1-6; d_gene: .; v_gene: TRBV21-1; CDR3nt: TGTGCCAGCAGCAATGTTCCGACGGGGAATTCACCCCTCCACTTT; CDR3aa: CASSNVPTGNSPLHF
abundance: .; j_gene: TRBJ1-5; d_gene: .; v_gene: TRBV30; CDR3nt: TGTGCCTGGAGTGTTGCCGGGGGTTACAATCAGCCCCAGCATTTT; CDR3aa: CAWSVAGGYNQPQHF
abundance: .; j_gene: TRBJ2-2; d_gene: TRBD2; v_gene: TRBV4-1; CDR3nt: TGCGCCAGCAGCCAAGGGGGACTAGCGGGAGGGGACACCGGGGAGCTGTTTTTT; CDR3aa: CASSQGGLAGGDTGELFF
abundance: .; j_gene: TRBJ1-1; d_gene: .; v_gene: TRBV6-5; CDR3nt: TGTGCCAGCAGTTACTTTGGGACTGACATGAACACTGAAGCTTTCTTT; CDR3aa: CASSYFGTDMNTEAFF
abundance: .; j_gene: TRBJ2-2; d_gene: .; v_gene: TRBV9; CDR3nt: TGTACCAGCAGCCCCAAAGGCAGAATGAACACCGGGGAGCTGTTTTTT; CDR3aa: CTSSPKGRMNTGELFF
abundance: .; j_gene: TRBJ2-5; d_gene: .; v_gene: TRBV7-6; CDR3nt: TGTGCTAGCAGCTTGAGTCGGTTGCCAGAGACCCAGTACTTC; CDR3aa: CASSLSRLPETQYF
abundance: .; j_gene: TRBJ2-7; d_gene: TRBD2; v_gene: TRBV27; CDR3nt: TGTGCCAGCAGTCCATTAGCGGGCGCCTACGAGCAGTACTTC; CDR3aa: CASSPLAGAYEQYF
abundance: .; j_gene: TRBJ2-1; d_gene: .; v_gene: TRBV6-5; CDR3nt: TGTGCCAGCAAACAGGTCCGTTACAATGAGCAGTTCTTC; CDR3aa: CASKQVRYNEQFF
abundance: few; j_gene: TRBJ2-2; d_gene: TRBD2; v_gene: TRBV4-3; CDR3nt: TGCGCCAGCAGCCAAGAAAGTGCCGGACTAGGGTACACCGGGGAGCTGTTTTTT; CDR3aa: CASSQESAGLGYTGELFF
abundance: .; j_gene: TRBJ2-2; d_gene: TRBD2; v_gene: TRBV30; CDR3nt: TGTGCCTGGGTGACTAGCGGGACTACTGGGGAGCTGTTTTTT; CDR3aa: CAWVTSGTTGELFF
abundance: few; j_gene: TRBJ2-5; d_gene: .; v_gene: TRBV15; CDR3nt: TGTGCCACCAGCTGGCCCAGCGTCGTGGAGACCCAGTACTTC; CDR3aa: CATSWPSVVETQYF